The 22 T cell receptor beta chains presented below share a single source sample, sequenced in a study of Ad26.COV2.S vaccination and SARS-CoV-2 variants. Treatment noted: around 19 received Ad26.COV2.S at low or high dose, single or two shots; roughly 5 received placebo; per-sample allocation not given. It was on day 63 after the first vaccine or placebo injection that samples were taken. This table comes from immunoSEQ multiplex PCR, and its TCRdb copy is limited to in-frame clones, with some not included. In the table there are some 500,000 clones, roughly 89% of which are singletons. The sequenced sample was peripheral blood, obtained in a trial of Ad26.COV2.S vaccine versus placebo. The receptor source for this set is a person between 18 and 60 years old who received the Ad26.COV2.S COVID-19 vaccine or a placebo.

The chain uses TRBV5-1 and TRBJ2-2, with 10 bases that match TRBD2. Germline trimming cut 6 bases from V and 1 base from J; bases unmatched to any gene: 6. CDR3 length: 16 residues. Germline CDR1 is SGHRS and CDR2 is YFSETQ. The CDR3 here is CASKAGGPVNTGELFF. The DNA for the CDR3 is TGCGCCAGCAAAGCGGGGGGGCCGGTGAACACCGGGGAGCTGTTTTTT.

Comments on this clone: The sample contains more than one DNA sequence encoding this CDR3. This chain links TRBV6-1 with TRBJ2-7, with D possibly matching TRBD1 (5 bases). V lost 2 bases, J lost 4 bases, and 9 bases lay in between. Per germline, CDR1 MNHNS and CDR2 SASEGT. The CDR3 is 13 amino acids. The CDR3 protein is CASSETGRYEQYF. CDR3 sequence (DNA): TGTGCCAGCAGTGAAACAGGCAGATACGAGCAGTACTTC.

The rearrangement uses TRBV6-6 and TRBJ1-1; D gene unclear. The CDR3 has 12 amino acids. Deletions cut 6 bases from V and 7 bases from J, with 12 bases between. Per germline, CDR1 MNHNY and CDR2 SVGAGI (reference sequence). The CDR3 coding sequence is TGTGCCAGCAGCTCCTTCGCCCGTGAAGCTTTCTTT. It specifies CASSSFAREAFF.

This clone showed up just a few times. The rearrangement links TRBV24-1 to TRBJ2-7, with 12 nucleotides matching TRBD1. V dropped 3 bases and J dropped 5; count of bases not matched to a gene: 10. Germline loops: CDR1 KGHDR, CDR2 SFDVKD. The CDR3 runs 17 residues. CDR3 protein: CATSDPRGTGGRDEQYF. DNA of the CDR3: TGTGCCACCAGTGATCCCCGCGGGACAGGGGGCCGCGACGAGCAGTACTTC.

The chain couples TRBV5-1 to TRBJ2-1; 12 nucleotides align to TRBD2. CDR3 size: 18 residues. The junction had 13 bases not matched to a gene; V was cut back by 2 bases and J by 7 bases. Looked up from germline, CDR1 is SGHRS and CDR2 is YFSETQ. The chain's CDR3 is CASSFSASGRAGGNEQFF. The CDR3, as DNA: TGCGCCAGCAGCTTTTCGGCTAGCGGGAGGGCCGGCGGGAATGAGCAGTTCTTC.

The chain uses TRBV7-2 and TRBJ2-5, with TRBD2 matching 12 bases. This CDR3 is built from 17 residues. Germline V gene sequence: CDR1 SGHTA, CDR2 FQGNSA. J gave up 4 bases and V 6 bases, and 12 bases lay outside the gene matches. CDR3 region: CASSPLRTSGIPETQYF. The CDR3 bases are TGTGCCAGCAGTCCCCTTCGGACTAGCGGGATTCCAGAGACCCAGTACTTC.

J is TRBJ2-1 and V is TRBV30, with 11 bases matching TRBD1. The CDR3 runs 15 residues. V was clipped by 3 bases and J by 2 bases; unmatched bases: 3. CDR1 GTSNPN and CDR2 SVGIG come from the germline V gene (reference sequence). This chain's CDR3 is CAWRRTGGAYNEQFF. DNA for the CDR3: TGTGCCTGGAGGCGGACAGGGGGCGCCTACAATGAGCAGTTCTTC.

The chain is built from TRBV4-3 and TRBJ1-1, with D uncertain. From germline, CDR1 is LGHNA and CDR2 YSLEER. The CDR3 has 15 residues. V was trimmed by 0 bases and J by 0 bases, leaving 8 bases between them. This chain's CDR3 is CASSQDPGMNTEAFF. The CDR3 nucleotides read TGCGCCAGCAGCCAAGATCCGGGCATGAACACTGAAGCTTTCTTT.

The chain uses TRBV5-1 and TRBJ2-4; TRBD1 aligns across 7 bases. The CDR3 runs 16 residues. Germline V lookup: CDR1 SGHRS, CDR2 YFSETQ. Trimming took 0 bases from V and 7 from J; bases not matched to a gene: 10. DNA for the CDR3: TGCGCCAGCAGCTTGGCCAACTCAGGGGGAATGAACATTCAGTACTTC. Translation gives CASSLANSGGMNIQYF.

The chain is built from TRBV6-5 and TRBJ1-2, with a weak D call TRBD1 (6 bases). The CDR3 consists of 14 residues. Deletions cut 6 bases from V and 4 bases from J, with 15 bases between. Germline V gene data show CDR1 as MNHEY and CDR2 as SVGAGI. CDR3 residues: CASRPAGDLYGYTF. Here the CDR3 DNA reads TGTGCCAGCAGGCCGGCAGGGGATCTCTATGGCTACACCTTC.

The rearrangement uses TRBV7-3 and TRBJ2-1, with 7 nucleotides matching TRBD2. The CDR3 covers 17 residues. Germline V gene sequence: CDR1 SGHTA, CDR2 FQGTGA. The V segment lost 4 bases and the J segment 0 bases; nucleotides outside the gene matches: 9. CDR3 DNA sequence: TGTGCCAGCAGCTCTACTGGAGCGGGAAGCTCCTACAATGAGCAGTTCTTC. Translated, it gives CASSSTGAGSSYNEQFF.

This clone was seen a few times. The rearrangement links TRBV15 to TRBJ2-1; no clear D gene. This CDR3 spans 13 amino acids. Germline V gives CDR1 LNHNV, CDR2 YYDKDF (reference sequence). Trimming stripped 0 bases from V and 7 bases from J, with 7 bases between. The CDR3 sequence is CATSRDKVNEQFF. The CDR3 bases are TGTGCCACCAGCAGAGATAAGGTTAATGAGCAGTTCTTC.

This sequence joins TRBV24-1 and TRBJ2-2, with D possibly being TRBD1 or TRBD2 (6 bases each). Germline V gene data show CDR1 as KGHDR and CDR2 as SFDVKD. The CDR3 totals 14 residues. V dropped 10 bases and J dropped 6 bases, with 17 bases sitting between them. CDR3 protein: CATSTGRSAGELFF. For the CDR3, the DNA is TGTGCCACGTCTACAGGGAGGAGCGCCGGGGAGCTGTTTTTT.

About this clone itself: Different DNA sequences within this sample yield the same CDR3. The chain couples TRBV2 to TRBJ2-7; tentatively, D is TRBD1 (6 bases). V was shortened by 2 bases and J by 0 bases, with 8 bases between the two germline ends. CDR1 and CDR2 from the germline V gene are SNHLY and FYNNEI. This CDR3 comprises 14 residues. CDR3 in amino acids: CASSEQGSSYEQYF. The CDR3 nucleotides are TGTGCCAGCAGTGAACAGGGGAGCTCCTACGAGCAGTACTTC.

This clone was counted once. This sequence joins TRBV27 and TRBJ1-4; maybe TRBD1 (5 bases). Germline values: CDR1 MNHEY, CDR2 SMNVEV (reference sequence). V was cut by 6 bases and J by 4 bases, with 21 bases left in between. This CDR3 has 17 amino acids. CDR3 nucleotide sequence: TGTGCCAGCAGCCCTTGGGCGTACGGGGGAGGTAATGAAAAACTGTTTTTT. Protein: CASSPWAYGGGNEKLFF.

CDR3 in DNA: TGTGCCAGCAGTTCAGGGGATGACACTGAAGCTTTCTTT. Amino acid sequence: CASSSGDDTEAFF. The chain carries TRBV28 and TRBJ1-1; D might be TRBD1 (6 bases). The CDR3 length is 13 residues. Germline V gene sequence: CDR1 MDHEN, CDR2 SYDVKM. Trimming took 4 bases from V and 3 from J, leaving 9 bases between them.

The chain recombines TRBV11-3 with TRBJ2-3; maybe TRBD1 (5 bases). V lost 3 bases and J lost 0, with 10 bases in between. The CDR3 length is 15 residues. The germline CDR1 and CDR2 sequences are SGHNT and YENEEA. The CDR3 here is CASSFSTASTDTQYF. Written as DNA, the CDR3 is TGTGCCAGCAGCTTTTCGACAGCTAGCACAGATACGCAGTATTTT.

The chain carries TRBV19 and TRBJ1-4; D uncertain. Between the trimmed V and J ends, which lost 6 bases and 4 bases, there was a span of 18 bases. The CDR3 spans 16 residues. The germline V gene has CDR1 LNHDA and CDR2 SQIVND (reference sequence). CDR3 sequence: CASRRNSAPDNEKLFF. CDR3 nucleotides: TGTGCCAGTAGACGGAATTCGGCTCCCGATAATGAAAAACTGTTTTTT. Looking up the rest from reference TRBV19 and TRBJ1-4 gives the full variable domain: DGGITQSPKYLFRKEGQNVTLSCEQNLNHDAMYWYRQDPGQGLRLIYYSQIVNDFQKGDIAEGYSVSREKKESFPLTVTSAQKNPTAFYLCASRRNSAPDNEKLFFGSGTQLSVL.

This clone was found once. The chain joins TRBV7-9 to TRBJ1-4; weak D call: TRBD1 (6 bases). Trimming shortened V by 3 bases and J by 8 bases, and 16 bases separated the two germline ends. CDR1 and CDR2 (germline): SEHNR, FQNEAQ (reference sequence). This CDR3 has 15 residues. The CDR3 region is CASSFFGQTGEKLFF. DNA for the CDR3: TGTGCCAGCAGCTTCTTTGGACAGACGGGAGAAAAACTGTTTTTT.

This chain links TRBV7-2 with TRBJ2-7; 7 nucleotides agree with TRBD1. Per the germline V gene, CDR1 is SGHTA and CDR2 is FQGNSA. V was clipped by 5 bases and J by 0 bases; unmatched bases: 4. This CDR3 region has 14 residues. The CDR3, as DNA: TGTGCCAGCAGCGCCGACAGGGCCTCCTACGAGCAGTACGTC. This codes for CASSADRASYEQYV.

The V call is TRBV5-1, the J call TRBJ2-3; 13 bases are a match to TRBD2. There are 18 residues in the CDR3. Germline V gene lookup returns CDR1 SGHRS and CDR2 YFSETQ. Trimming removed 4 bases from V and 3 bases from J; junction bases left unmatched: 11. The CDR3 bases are TGCGCCAGCAGCGTAGGGACTAGCGGGGCCCGAGGGACAGATACGCAGTATTTT. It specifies CASSVGTSGARGTDTQYF.

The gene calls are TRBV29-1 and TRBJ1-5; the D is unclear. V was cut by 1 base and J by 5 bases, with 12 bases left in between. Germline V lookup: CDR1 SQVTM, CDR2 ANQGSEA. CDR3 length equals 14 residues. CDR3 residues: CSVEVSGSHQPQHF. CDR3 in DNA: TGCAGCGTTGAAGTGAGCGGCTCCCATCAGCCCCAGCATTTT. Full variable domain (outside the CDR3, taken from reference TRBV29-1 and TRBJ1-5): SAVISQKPSRDICQRGTSLTIQCQVDSQVTMMFWYRQQPGQSLTLIATANQGSEATYESGFVIDKFPISRPNLTFSTLTVSNMSPEDSSIYLCSVEVSGSHQPQHFGDGTRLSIL.